These 6 T cell receptor beta chains came from one sample sequenced in a study of CD8 T cells in ankylosing spondylitis. Their recognized antigens are unknown. Study-wide results and limits: A motif in TCR beta, a set of eight highly homologous variants, appeared characteristic of ankylosing spondylitis blood.

From the 5' RACE reads, TCRdb called clonotypes with MiXCR, one entry per CDR3 protein. There are about 500,000 distinct CDR3 sequences in the sample; approximately 5% occur only once, and under 4.5% lies in the top ten. Source material: blood, either unsorted or a sorted T cell fraction (not recorded which). The receptors were gathered from a male donor with ankylosing spondylitis.

This clonotype came up many times. This chain links TRBV10-3 with TRBJ2-2, with 8 bases fitting TRBD1. The trim removed 4 bases at V and 1 base at J, leaving 5 bases unmatched. The CDR3 spans 16 residues. The germline gives CDR1 ENHRY, CDR2 SYGVKD. CDR3 nucleotide sequence: TGTGCCATCAGTGGAACCGGGACAGGGAACACCGGGGAGCTGTTTTTT. Its translation is CAISGTGTGNTGELFF.

This clonotype was picked up many times. The chain couples TRBV18 to TRBJ2-3; perhaps TRBD2 as D (6 bases). Per germline, CDR1 KGHSH and CDR2 LQKENI. This CDR3 region has 14 residues. The V gene lost 4 bases and the J gene lost 2 bases, with 10 bases spanning the gap. The CDR3 nucleotides are TGTGCCAGCTCACGTAGCGGAAACACAGATACGCAGTATTTT. This encodes CASSRSGNTDTQYF. The full variable domain, its missing parts supplied by reference TRBV18 and TRBJ2-3, is NAGVMQNPRHLVRRRGQEARLRCSPMKGHSHVYWYRQLPEEGLKFMVYLQKENIIDESGMPKERFSAEFPKEGPSILRIQQVVRGDSAAYFCASSRSGNTDTQYFGPGTRLTVL.

This clonotype was picked up a small number of times. V is TRBV6-2 or TRBV6-3 and J is TRBJ2-6, with D unresolved. V shed 4 bases and J shed 0 bases, with 10 bases lying between them. The CDR3 is 16 amino acids. The germline CDR1 and CDR2 sequences are MNHEY and SVGEGT. The CDR3: CASSWTFLSGANVLTF. The CDR3 region has the DNA TGTGCCAGCAGTTGGACGTTCCTCTCTGGGGCCAACGTCCTGACTTTC.

This clonotype was seen at least ten times. This CDR3 is CASSPRQGKVNTEAFF. CDR3 DNA: TGTGCCAGCAGCCCAAGACAGGGGAAGGTGAACACTGAAGCTTTCTTT. The rearrangement links TRBV7-9 to TRBJ1-1, with TRBD1 identical over 8 bases. The CDR3 covers 16 residues. The trim removed 5 bases at V and 0 bases at J, leaving 8 bases unmatched. The germline CDR1 and CDR2 sequences are SEHNR and FQNEAQ (reference sequence). The entire variable domain, with the rest obtained from reference TRBV7-9 and TRBJ1-1, is as follows: DTGVSQNPRHKITKRGQNVTFRCDPISEHNRLYWYRQTLGQGPEFLTYFQNEAQLEKSRLLSDRFSAERPKGSFSTLEIQRTEQGDSAMYLCASSPRQGKVNTEAFFGQGTRLTVV.

This clonotype was counted at least ten times. The CDR3 region has the DNA TGTGCCAGCTCACAGGACAGGGAAGATTACGAGCAGTACTTC. Amino acid sequence: CASSQDREDYEQYF. The rearrangement uses TRBV18 and TRBJ2-7, with TRBD1 identical over 8 bases. CDR1 and CDR2 (germline): KGHSH, LQKENI. The CDR3 consists of 14 residues. J lost 4 bases, V lost 4 bases, and 6 bases had no gene match.

This clonotype occurred many times. The chain has TRBV4-3 and TRBJ2-3, with 12 bases that match TRBD2. V lost 4 bases and J lost 3; bases outside the gene matches: 17. The CDR3 loop spans 20 amino acids. The germline gives CDR1 LGHNA, CDR2 YSLEER. The CDR3 DNA follows: TGCGCCAGCAGCCTCCTAACTAGCCTAGCGGGGGGGGCGGGAACAGATACGCAGTATTTT. Translated, it gives CASSLLTSLAGGAGTDTQYF.